These 21 T cell receptor beta chains share one sample of origin, sequenced in a study of blood T cells in healthy people across ages. For the second PCR, which ran for roughly 7 to 11 cycles, a sample-barcoded 5' primer and a J-beta primer mix were used. One entry per CDR3 protein results from TCRdb running MiXCR on the 5' RACE reads. The table has hundreds of thousands of distinct CDR3 sequences, 58% seen once. The sequencing sample was made of blood. These receptors were taken from a man aged 25 to 40 in good health.

The V gene is TRBV20-1, the J gene TRBJ2-7; tentatively, D is TRBD1 or TRBD2 (5 bases each). Germline V lookup: CDR1 DFQATT, CDR2 SNEGSKA (reference sequence). The CDR3 consists of 14 residues. V lost 5 bases and J lost 4, with 18 bases in between. DNA of the CDR3: TGCAGTGCTGCTAATCCGGGACCCCCTTACGAGCAGTACTTC. This codes for CSAANPGPPYEQYF.

This chain connects TRBV7-2 to TRBJ2-5; 8 nucleotides match TRBD2. After removal of 10 bases from V and 0 bases from J, the junction contained 7 bases not matched to a gene. The length of the CDR3 is 14 residues. Germline-derived CDR1 and CDR2 are SGHTA and FQGNSA. CDR3 loop: CATSSGGYQETQYF. As DNA, the CDR3 is TGTGCCACCTCGAGCGGGGGATACCAAGAGACCCAGTACTTC.

This clonotype appeared once. This chain connects TRBV27 to TRBJ2-2; D possibly corresponds to TRBD2 (6 bases). In germline, CDR1 is MNHEY, CDR2 SMNVEV (reference sequence). The germline V and J ends were trimmed by 6 bases and 6 bases, with 11 bases remaining between them. The CDR3 sequence is 13 residues long. The CDR3 DNA reads TGTGCCAGCAGCCCGTGGGGGGCCGGGGAGCTGTTTTTT. Its protein is CASSPWGAGELFF.

The genes are TRBV2 and TRBJ1-1; the match to TRBD1 covers 7 bases. The V gene's germline CDR1 is SNHLY and CDR2 FYNNEI. The ends lost 7 bases at V and 6 bases at J; junction bases unmatched: 14. This CDR3 region has 15 residues. The CDR3 reads CASNGREGARAEAFF. CDR3 coding DNA: TGTGCCAGCAATGGGAGAGAGGGGGCGCGCGCTGAAGCTTTCTTT.

In its sample, this clonotype was seen a few times. The rearrangement links TRBV7-9 to TRBJ2-6; 10 bases match TRBD1. Trimming at V came to 5 bases and at J to 0 bases, leaving 7 bases not matched to a gene. There are 18 residues in the CDR3. The V gene's germline CDR1 is SEHNR and CDR2 FQNEAQ (reference sequence). The CDR3 DNA is TGTGCCAGCAGCACATGGGACAGGGGAGACTCTGGGGCCAACGTCCTGACTTTC. Amino acid sequence: CASSTWDRGDSGANVLTF.

The V call is TRBV29-1, the J call TRBJ1-2; 8 bases line up with TRBD1. From germline, CDR1 is SQVTM and CDR2 ANQGSEA. This CDR3 has 15 residues. After removal of 6 bases from V and 7 bases from J, the junction contained 16 bases not matched to a gene. In nucleotides, the CDR3 is TGCAGCGTCCTTGGGGGCGGACAGGGAAGGCGTGGCTACACCTTC. Its translation is CSVLGGGQGRRGYTF.

This rearrangement joins TRBV20-1 to TRBJ1-1, with 7 bases aligning to TRBD1. The CDR3 extends over 14 amino acids. Germline CDR1 and CDR2: DFQATT and SNEGSKA (reference sequence). Trimming removed 6 bases from V and 1 base from J; junction bases left unmatched: 8. CDR3 sequence reads: CSAQGTVENTEAFF. Here the CDR3 DNA reads TGCAGTGCCCAGGGGACAGTAGAGAACACTGAAGCTTTCTTT.

The chain recombines TRBV14 with TRBJ1-4, with D perhaps TRBD1 (5 bases). The length of the CDR3 is 16 residues. The germline gives CDR1 SGHDN, CDR2 FVKESK. The V and J ends lost 0 bases and 3 bases respectively, with 11 bases between them. CDR3: CASSQEGTRANEKLFF. Written as DNA, the CDR3 is TGTGCCAGCAGCCAAGAAGGTACCAGGGCTAATGAAAAACTGTTTTTT.

The chain uses TRBV20-1 and TRBJ2-5; TRBD1 matches at 8 bases. The DNA matches TRBJ2-7 better at its end, which makes the J call doubtful. Germline-derived CDR1 and CDR2 are DFQATT and SNEGSKA (reference sequence). The CDR3 sequence is 15 residues long. The CDR3 protein is CSAPHPGQDDYEQYF. The CDR3 DNA reads as TGCAGTGCTCCTCACCCGGGACAGGATGACTACGAGCAGTACTTC.

The V call is TRBV3-1, the J call TRBJ2-3; D possibly matches TRBD1 or TRBD2 (5 bases each). Germline CDR1 LGHDT, CDR2 YNNKEL (reference sequence). The CDR3 has 15 residues. V gave up 3 bases and J gave up 3 bases, with 13 bases separating them. CDR3 sequence reads: CASSQGPVRTDTQYF. The CDR3 coding sequence is TGTGCCAGCAGCCAGGGACCAGTTCGGACAGATACGCAGTATTTT.

The gene calls are TRBV6-1 and TRBJ1-5; no definite D call. Trimming cost V 3 bases and J 4 bases, with 4 bases left between them. Germline V gene sequence: CDR1 MNHNS, CDR2 SASEGT. The CDR3 is 12 residues long. The CDR3 region has the DNA TGTGCCAGCAGTGATTGGAATCAGCCCCAGCATTTT. This codes for CASSDWNQPQHF.

The chain carries TRBV29-1 and TRBJ2-7; D may be TRBD1 (6 bases). V lost 4 bases and J 2 bases, leaving 12 bases between the germline ends. The length of the CDR3 is 13 residues. In germline, CDR1 is SQVTM, CDR2 ANQGSEA. This CDR3 is CSVGSGDTYEQYF. The CDR3, as DNA: TGCAGCGTTGGGTCAGGGGATACCTACGAGCAGTACTTC.

This clonotype occurred a few times. The chain links TRBV27 to TRBJ1-1, with D maybe TRBD1 (5 bases). This CDR3 is 17 amino acids long. Per the germline V gene, CDR1 is MNHEY and CDR2 is SMNVEV (reference sequence). V lost 5 bases and J lost 6, with 25 bases in between. DNA of the CDR3: TGTGCCAGCAGTCCCCTCTTTGTCTCGGGGCTGGGGTCTGAAGCTTTCTTT. This codes for CASSPLFVSGLGSEAFF.

The chain combines TRBV21-1 with TRBJ2-4; TRBD1 is the table's D call, not checked against the DNA. The J call may be mistaken, given a closer DNA end match to TRBJ2-7. TRBV21-1 is a listed pseudogene. The CDR3 spans 16 residues. The CDR3 sequence: CASSKALDSLIYEQYF. The CDR3 bases are TGTGCCAGCAGCAAAGCACTAGACAGTCTCATTTACGAGCAGTACTTC.

This rearrangement joins TRBV5-6 to TRBJ2-1; no clear D gene. Trimming stripped 0 bases from V and 7 bases from J, with 8 bases between. Germline CDR1 is SGHDT and CDR2 is YYEEEE. The CDR3 has 13 amino acids. CDR3 nucleotide sequence: TGTGCCAGCAGCTTGGGGGTCTCGAATGAGCAGTTCTTC. Protein sequence: CASSLGVSNEQFF.

With respect to this clonotype: Possible read error: a much larger clone is one base away. The CDR3 is CSVLPSGEYEQYF. The CDR3 DNA reads TGCAGCGTTCTGCCGTCGGGGGAGTACGAGCAGTACTTC. The chain has TRBV29-1 and TRBJ2-7; tentatively, D is TRBD2 (6 bases). Germline-derived CDR1 and CDR2 are SQVTM and ANQGSEA. The CDR3 consists of 13 residues. The germline V and J ends were trimmed by 5 bases and 4 bases, with 15 bases remaining between them.

The V and J genes are TRBV24-1 and TRBJ2-5; 9 positions agree with TRBD2. The CDR3 contains 15 residues. V lost 3 bases, J lost 1 base, and 2 bases stayed unmatched. The V gene's germline CDR1 is KGHDR and CDR2 SFDVKD. CDR3 DNA sequence: TGTGCCACCAGTGATCATAGCGGGGGCCAAGAGACCCAGTACTTC. Its translation: CATSDHSGGQETQYF.

The V call is TRBV11-2, the J call TRBJ2-7, with D hard to call. The V end was cut by 2 bases, the J end by 4 bases, with 12 bases between. The CDR3 has 14 residues. Germline CDR1 reads SGHAT; CDR2 reads FQNNGV. The CDR3 sequence is CASSLTLGNYEQYF. CDR3 bases: TGTGCCAGCAGCTTAACGCTAGGGAATTACGAGCAGTACTTC.

The V call is TRBV4-1, the J call TRBJ2-1; TRBD1 matches at 7 bases. This CDR3 contains 15 residues. The germline V gene encodes CDR1 MGHRA and CDR2 YSYEKL. Losses at the gene ends were 1 base for V and 6 bases for J; bases not matched to a gene: 6. The CDR3 coding sequence is TGCGCCAGCAGCCAAGTCCAGACAGGGCTCAATGAGCAGTTCTTC. It is translated as CASSQVQTGLNEQFF.

J is TRBJ2-4 and V is TRBV6-5; D not resolved. V was shortened by 0 bases and J by 0 bases, with 12 bases between the two germline ends. In germline, CDR1 is MNHEY, CDR2 SVGAGI. The CDR3 loop spans 17 amino acids. The CDR3 sequence is CASSYSRIGLAKNIQYF. The CDR3, as DNA: TGTGCCAGCAGTTACTCCAGGATAGGGCTAGCCAAAAACATTCAGTACTTC.

With respect to this clonotype: The germline gene is not matched at one end of the junction; a read error may be the cause. This chain connects TRBV6-5 to TRBJ1-2; TRBD1 is a possible D gene (5 bases). The germline gives CDR1 MNHEY, CDR2 SVGAGI. This CDR3 comprises 15 residues. The CDR3 sequence: CTSSYRQARGYGYTF. The CDR3, as DNA: TGTACCAGCAGTTACCGGCAGGCGCGGGGGTATGGCTACACCTTC.